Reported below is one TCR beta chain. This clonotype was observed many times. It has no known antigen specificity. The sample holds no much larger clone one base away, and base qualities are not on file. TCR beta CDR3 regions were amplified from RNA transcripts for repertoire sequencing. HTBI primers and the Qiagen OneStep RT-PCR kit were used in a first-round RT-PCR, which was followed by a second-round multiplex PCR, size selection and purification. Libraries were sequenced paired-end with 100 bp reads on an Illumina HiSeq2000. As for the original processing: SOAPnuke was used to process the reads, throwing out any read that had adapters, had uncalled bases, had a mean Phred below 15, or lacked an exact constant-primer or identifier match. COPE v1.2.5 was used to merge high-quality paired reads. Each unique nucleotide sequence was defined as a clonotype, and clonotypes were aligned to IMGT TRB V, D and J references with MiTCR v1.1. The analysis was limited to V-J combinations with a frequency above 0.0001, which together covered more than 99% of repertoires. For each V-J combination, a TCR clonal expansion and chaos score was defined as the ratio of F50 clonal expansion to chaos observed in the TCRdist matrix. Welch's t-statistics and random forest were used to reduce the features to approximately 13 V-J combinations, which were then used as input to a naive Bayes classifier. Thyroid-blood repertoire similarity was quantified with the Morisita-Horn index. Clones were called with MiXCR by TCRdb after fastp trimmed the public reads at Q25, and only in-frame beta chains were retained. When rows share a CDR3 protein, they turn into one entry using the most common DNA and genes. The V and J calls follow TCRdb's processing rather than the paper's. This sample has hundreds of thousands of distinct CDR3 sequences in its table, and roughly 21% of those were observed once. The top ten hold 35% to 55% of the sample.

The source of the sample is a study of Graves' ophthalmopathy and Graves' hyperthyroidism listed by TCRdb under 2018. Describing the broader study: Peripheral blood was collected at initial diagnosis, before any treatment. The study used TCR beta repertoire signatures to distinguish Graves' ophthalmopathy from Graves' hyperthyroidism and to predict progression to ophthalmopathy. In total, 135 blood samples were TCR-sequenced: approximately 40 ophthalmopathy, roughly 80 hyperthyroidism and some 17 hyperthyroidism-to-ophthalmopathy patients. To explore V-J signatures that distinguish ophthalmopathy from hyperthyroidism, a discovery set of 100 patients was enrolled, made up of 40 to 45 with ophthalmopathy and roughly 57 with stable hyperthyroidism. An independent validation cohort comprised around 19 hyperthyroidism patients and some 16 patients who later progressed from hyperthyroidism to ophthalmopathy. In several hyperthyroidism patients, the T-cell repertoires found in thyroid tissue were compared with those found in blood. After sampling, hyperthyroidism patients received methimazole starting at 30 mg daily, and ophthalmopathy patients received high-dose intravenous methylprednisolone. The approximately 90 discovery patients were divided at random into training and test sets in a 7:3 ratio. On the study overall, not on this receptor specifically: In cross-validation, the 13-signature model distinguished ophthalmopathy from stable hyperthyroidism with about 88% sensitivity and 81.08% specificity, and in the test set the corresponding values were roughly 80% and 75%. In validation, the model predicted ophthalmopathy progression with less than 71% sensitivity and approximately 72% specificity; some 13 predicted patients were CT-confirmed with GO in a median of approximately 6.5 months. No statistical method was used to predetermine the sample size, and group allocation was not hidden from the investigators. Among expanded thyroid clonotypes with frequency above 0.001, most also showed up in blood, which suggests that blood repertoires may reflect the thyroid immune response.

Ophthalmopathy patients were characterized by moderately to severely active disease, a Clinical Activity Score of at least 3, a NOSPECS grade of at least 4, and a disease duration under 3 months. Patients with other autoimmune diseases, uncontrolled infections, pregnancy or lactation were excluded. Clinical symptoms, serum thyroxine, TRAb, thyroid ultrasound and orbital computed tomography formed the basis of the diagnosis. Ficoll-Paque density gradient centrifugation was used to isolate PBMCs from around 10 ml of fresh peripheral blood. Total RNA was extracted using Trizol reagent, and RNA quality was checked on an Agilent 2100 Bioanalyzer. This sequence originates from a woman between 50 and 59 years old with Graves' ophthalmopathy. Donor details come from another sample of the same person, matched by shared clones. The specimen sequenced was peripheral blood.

The CDR3 in this case is CASSPTGVEAFF. The DNA sequence follows: TGTGCCAGCAGTCCGACAGGGGTTGAAGCTTTCTTT. The chain is encoded by TRBV27 joined to TRBJ1-1, with 8 bases aligning to TRBD1. Ends trimmed: V by 5 bases, J by 7 bases; bases unmatched to a gene: 3. The germline V gene (reference sequence) supplies CDR1 MNHEY and CDR2 SMNVEV. From its cysteine to its phenylalanine, the CDR3 spans 12 amino acids. CDR3 DNA only is kept here, 36 bases in frame from base 1.